These T cell receptor beta chains were read from a single sample in a study of CD8+CD57+ T cells in acquired aplastic anemia. TCRdb redid the calling of the reads with MiXCR, one entry per CDR3 protein. The table has fewer than 85,000 distinct CDR3 sequences, 55% to 75% seen once. Sequences were obtained from sorted CD4+, CD8+, or CD8+CD57+ T cells (not recorded which) from PBMCs. The receptors shown here come from a human donor with aplastic anemia. Both conserved end residues are part of each CDR3. D genes are given only for firm matches. The listing skips clone size in some rows; elsewhere it reads once, few, many or a size class.

D	V	J	size	CDR3	DNA
.	TRBV20-1	TRBJ1-5	.	CSARGYVGQPQHF	TGCAGTGCTAGAGGGTATGTGGGTCAGCCCCAGCATTTT
TRBD1	TRBV12-3/TRBV12-4	TRBJ2-7	.	CASSFSGDRAPYF	TGTGCCAGCAGTTTTTCAGGGGACAGGGCTCCGTACTTC
.	TRBV20-1	TRBJ2-1	many	CSAWTGSDEQFF	TGCAGTGCTTGGACCGGGTCGGATGAGCAGTTCTTC
.	TRBV20-1	TRBJ2-7	.	CSARDPGEQYF	TGCAGTGCTAGAGATCCGGGGGAGCAGTACTTC
TRBD2	TRBV9	TRBJ2-2	many	CASSGGTSGRNTGELFF	TGTGCCAGCAGCGGAGGGACTAGCGGGAGGAACACCGGGGAGCTGTTTTTT
.	TRBV9	TRBJ1-1	.	CASSPDWTGSNTEAFF	TGTGCCAGCAGCCCCGATTGGACGGGTTCGAACACTGAAGCTTTCTTT
.	TRBV7-7	TRBJ2-2	.	CASSPELSGELFF	TGTGCCAGCAGCCCTGAGCTATCCGGGGAGCTGTTTTTT
.	TRBV10-3	TRBJ2-2	many	CAISEGPGFAGELFF	TGTGCCATCAGTGAAGGACCAGGGTTCGCCGGGGAGCTGTTTTTT
TRBD1	TRBV24-1	TRBJ1-2	.	CATSDSYRGSGYTF	TGTGCCACCAGTGATTCATACAGGGGGTCAGGCTACACCTTC
TRBD1	TRBV7-6	TRBJ1-1	once	CASSTDRGTEAFF	TGTGCCAGCAGCACGGACAGGGGAACTGAAGCTTTCTTT
.	TRBV24-1	TRBJ1-2	.	CATSDLGASVYTF	TGTGCCACCAGTGATTTGGGGGCTAGTGTCTACACCTTC
TRBD1	TRBV9	TRBJ1-1	once	CASSVVGQGNTEAFF	TGTGCCAGCAGCGTAGTCGGACAGGGGAACACTGAAGCTTTCTTT
.	TRBV29-1	TRBJ2-3	few	CSVVHPGYTDTQYF	TGCAGCGTTGTCCATCCGGGATACACAGATACGCAGTATTTT
.	TRBV20-1	TRBJ2-3	.	CSATPTRDLGGDTQYF	TGCAGTGCTACACCAACACGGGACCTCGGGGGAGATACGCAGTATTTT
TRBD1	TRBV7-8	TRBJ2-1	.	CASEGASSNEQFF	TGTGCCAGCGAGGGGGCGAGTTCGAATGAGCAGTTCTTC
.	TRBV6-5	TRBJ2-7	.	CASSYSDSRAYEQYF	TGTGCCAGCAGTTACTCGGACAGTCGAGCCTACGAGCAGTACTTC
TRBD1	TRBV11-3	TRBJ1-1	few	CASRGTATSEAFF	TGTGCCAGCAGGGGGACAGCTACGAGTGAAGCTTTCTTT
.	TRBV20-1	TRBJ1-4	.	CSAFGATNEKLFF	TGCAGTGCTTTCGGTGCAACTAATGAAAAACTGTTTTTT
TRBD2	TRBV19	TRBJ2-3	.	CASSMAVAGDTQYF	TGTGCCAGTAGTATGGCAGTAGCGGGGGATACGCAGTATTTT
TRBD1	TRBV25-1	TRBJ1-1	.	CASSDPGQADTEAFF	TGTGCCAGCAGTGACCCGGGACAGGCGGACACTGAAGCTTTCTTT
.	TRBV15	TRBJ1-3	many	CATSRGLGNTIYF	TGTGCCACCAGCAGAGGGCTCGGAAACACCATATATTTT
.	TRBV5-4	TRBJ1-1	.	CASSQSKVWSTEAFF	TGTGCCAGCAGCCAATCGAAAGTCTGGAGCACTGAAGCTTTCTTT
TRBD1	TRBV4-1	TRBJ1-5	.	CASSQGDREYQPQHF	TGCGCCAGCAGCCAAGGGGACAGGGAGTATCAGCCCCAGCATTTT
.	TRBV7-8	TRBJ2-1	.	CASSPLVNEQFF	TGTGCCAGCAGCCCACTAGTCAATGAGCAGTTCTTC
.	TRBV7-8	TRBJ1-4	.	CASSLGHGEKLFF	TGTGCCAGCAGCCTGGGACATGGGGAAAAACTGTTTTTT
.	TRBV7-9	TRBJ2-7	.	CASSPEGGAGYEQYF	TGTGCCAGCAGCCCGGAGGGGGGCGCCGGATACGAGCAGTACTTC
.	TRBV19	TRBJ2-6	.	CASGTLGRYSGANVLTF	TGTGCCAGTGGTACTCTTGGGCGTTACTCTGGGGCCAACGTCCTGACTTTC
.	TRBV7-8	TRBJ2-1	.	CASSLDRNEQFF	TGTGCCAGCAGCTTAGATCGCAATGAGCAGTTCTTC
.	TRBV25-1	TRBJ1-2	.	CASSQDNALLLGYTF	TGTGCCAGCAGCCAAGATAACGCACTCCTGCTAGGCTACACCTTC
TRBD2	TRBV14	TRBJ2-1	few	CASSQVGAGTRYNEQFF	TGTGCCAGCAGCCAAGTGGGCGCCGGGACTAGATACAATGAGCAGTTCTTC
.	TRBV10-3	TRBJ1-2	.	CAISVAGGYGYTF	TGTGCCATCAGTGTAGCGGGGGGCTATGGCTACACCTTC
.	TRBV15	TRBJ2-7	.	CATSAGRSGEQYF	TGTGCCACCAGCGCAGGCAGGAGCGGCGAGCAGTACTTC
.	TRBV7-9	TRBJ2-5	.	CASKSAGPPGETQYF	TGTGCCAGCAAGTCGGCAGGTCCCCCTGGGGAGACCCAGTACTTC
.	TRBV7-2	TRBJ2-3	.	CASSLTSDTQYF	TGTGCCAGCAGCTTAACGTCAGATACGCAGTATTTT
.	TRBV19	TRBJ2-1	.	CASSSGGGEQFF	TGTGCCAGTAGTAGTGGTGGAGGAGAGCAGTTCTTC
TRBD2	TRBV4-2	TRBJ2-7	.	CASSLGTGTSGYEQYF	TGTGCCAGCAGCCTGGGGACCGGGACTAGCGGGTACGAGCAGTACTTC
.	TRBV20-1	TRBJ1-1	.	CSARRGINTEAFF	TGCAGTGCTAGAAGGGGCATTAACACTGAAGCTTTCTTT
.	TRBV11-1	TRBJ2-7	.	CASSFTSSYEQYF	TGTGCCAGCAGCTTTACCAGCTCCTACGAGCAGTACTTC
TRBD2	TRBV5-1	TRBJ2-7	.	CASSGGTSGGTYEQYF	TGCGCCAGCAGCGGAGGGACTAGCGGGGGAACTTACGAGCAGTACTTC
.	TRBV19	TRBJ1-1	.	CASSGDYEAFF	TGTGCCAGTAGTGGTGATTACGAAGCTTTCTTT
.	TRBV11-1	TRBJ2-6	once	CASSRLTRDGSNVLTF	TGTGCCAGCAGCCGATTAACTAGGGACGGTTCCAACGTCCTGACTTTC
TRBD2	TRBV19	TRBJ2-1	once	CACSLAGGPYEQFF	TGTGCCTGTAGCTTAGCGGGGGGGCCCTATGAGCAGTTCTTC
.	TRBV7-7	TRBJ2-5	.	CASSSPPTQYF	TGTGCTAGCAGCTCACCCCCGACCCAGTACTTC
TRBD2	TRBV15	TRBJ2-7	few	CATSSAASGNYEQYF	TGTGCCACCAGCAGTGCGGCTAGCGGTAACTACGAGCAGTACTTC
.	TRBV4-2	TRBJ2-7	.	CASSQVGGDEQYF	TGTGCCAGCAGCCAAGTAGGAGGGGACGAGCAGTACTTC
.	TRBV7-2	TRBJ2-7	.	CASSFDSTYEQYF	TGTGCCAGCAGCTTCGACAGCACCTACGAGCAGTACTTC
TRBD2	TRBV20-1	TRBJ2-7	.	CSARGLAGESGEQYF	TGCAGTGCGCGTGGACTAGCGGGAGAGTCCGGGGAGCAGTACTTC
TRBD1	TRBV6-5	TRBJ1-1	few	CASRLEGQGLFAEAFF	TGTGCCAGCAGACTGGAGGGACAGGGGTTGTTTGCTGAAGCTTTCTTT
TRBD1	TRBV12-3/TRBV12-4	TRBJ1-6	.	CASSGQANSPLHF	TGTGCCAGCTCCGGACAGGCGAATTCACCCCTCCACTTT
.	TRBV11-1	TRBJ2-3	.	CASSPPYPQDSSTDTQYF	TGTGCCAGCAGCCCGCCTTACCCGCAGGACAGCAGCACAGATACGCAGTATTTT
TRBD1	TRBV15	TRBJ1-2	many	CATSRTGGASDGYTF	TGTGCCACCAGCAGAACAGGGGGCGCGAGTGATGGCTACACCTTC